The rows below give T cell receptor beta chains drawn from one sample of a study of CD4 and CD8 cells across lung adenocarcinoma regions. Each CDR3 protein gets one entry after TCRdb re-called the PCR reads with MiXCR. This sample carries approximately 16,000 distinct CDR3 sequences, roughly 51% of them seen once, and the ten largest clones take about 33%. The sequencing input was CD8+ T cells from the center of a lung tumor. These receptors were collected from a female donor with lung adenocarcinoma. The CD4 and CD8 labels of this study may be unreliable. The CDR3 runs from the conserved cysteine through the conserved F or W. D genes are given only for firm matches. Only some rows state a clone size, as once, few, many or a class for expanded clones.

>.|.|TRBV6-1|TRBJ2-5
CASSEGLGGPHEGFQYF
TGTGCCAGCAGTGAGGGGCTGGGGGGGCCACACGAAGGGTTCCAGTACTTC
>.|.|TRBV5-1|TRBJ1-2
CASSLDSNYGYTF
TGCGCCAGCAGCTTGGACAGTAACTATGGCTACACCTTC
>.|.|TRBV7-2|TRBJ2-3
CASSLWGSGGTDIQYF
TGTGCCAGCAGCCTATGGGGGAGCGGAGGCACAGACATTCAGTATTTC
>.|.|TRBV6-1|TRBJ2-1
CASSVHFEQFF
TGTGCCAGCAGTGTCCATTTTGAACAGTTCTTC
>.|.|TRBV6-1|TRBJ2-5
CASSRGLGGRVQETQYF
TGTGCCAGCAGCCGGGGACTAGGGGGCCGTGTCCAAGAGACCCAGTACTTT
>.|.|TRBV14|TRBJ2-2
CASSQTTGTGELFF
TGTGCCAGCAGCCAAACGACAGGCACCGGGGAGCTGTTTTTT
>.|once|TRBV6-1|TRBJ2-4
CGGTGGTAKNTQYF
TGTGGCGGCACGGGGGGGACAGCCAAAAACACGCAGTATTTC
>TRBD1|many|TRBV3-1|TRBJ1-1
CASSQLGTGVRTEAFF
TGTGCCAGCAGCCAACTCGGGACAGGGGTACGGACTGAAGCTTTCTTT
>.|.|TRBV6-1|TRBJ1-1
CASTWTGTEAFF
TGTGCCAGCACCTGGACGGGCACTGAAGCTTTCTTT
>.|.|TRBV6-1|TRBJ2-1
CASSEQFF
TGTGCCAGCAGTGAACAGTTCTTC
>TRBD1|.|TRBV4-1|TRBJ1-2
CASSLIPTGTGYGYTF
TGCGCCAGCAGCCTAATCCCCACGGGGACAGGCTATGGCTACACCTTC
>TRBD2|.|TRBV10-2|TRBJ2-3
CASSEPPGRGAEDIQYF
TGCGCCAGCAGTGAGCCGCCGGGGCGGGGGGCGGAAGATATTCAGTATTTC
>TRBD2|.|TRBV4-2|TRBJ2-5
CASSPTPGGAGGRGPETQYF
TGTGCCAGCAGCCCGACTCCCGGGGGAGCGGGGGGGCGGGGCCCAGAGACCCAGTACTTC
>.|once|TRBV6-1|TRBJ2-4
CASSPTGLPATNMQYF
TGTGCCAGCAGTCCCACGGGGCTCCCAGCCACAAACATGCAGTACTTC
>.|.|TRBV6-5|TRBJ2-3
CASSSGLSTDTQYF
TGTGCCAGCAGTTCCGGACTCAGCACAGATACGCAGTATTTT
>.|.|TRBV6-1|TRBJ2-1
CASSELTDYNEQFF
TGTGCCAGCAGTGAACTTACGGATTACAATGAGCAGTTCTTC
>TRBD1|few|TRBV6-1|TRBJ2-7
CASSEARTGVAYEQYF
TGTGCCAGCAGTGAAGCTAGGACAGGGGTCGCCTACGAGCAGTACTTC
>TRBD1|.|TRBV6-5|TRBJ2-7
CASSYSIRGLYEQYF
TGTGCCAGCAGTTACTCGATCAGGGGGTTATACGAGCAGTACTTC
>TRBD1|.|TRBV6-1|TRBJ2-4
CACSVRGHRAKNMQYF
TGTGCGTGCAGTGTTAGGGGGCACCGAGCCAAAAACATGCAGTACTTC
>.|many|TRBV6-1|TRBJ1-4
CASALGGLNEKLFF
TGTGCCAGCGCCCTCGGAGGACTTAATGAAAAACTGTTTTTT
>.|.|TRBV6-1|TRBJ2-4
CASSDQAGAETNIQYF
TGTGCCAGCAGTGACCAGGCGGGGGCCGAAACGAACATTCAGTACTTC
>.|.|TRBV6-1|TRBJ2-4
CASRWLGAKNTQYF
TGTGCCAGCCGGTGGCTGGGAGCCAAAAACACGCAGTATTTC
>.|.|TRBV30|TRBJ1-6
CAWSGVGSGSPLHF
TGTGCCTGGAGTGGGGTAGGGTCTGGCTCACCCCTCCACTTT
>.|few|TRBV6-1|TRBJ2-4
CASSPTGLRAKNTQYF
TGTGCCAGCAGTCCTACGGGGCTGCGAGCCAAAAACACGCAGTACTTC
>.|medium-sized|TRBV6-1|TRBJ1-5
CASSDPRTYSNQPQHF
TGTGCCAGCAGTGATCCCAGGACATATAGCAATCAGCCCCAGCATTTT
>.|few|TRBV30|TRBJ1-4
CAWRVRGGDEKLFF
TGTGCCTGGAGAGTCAGGGGAGGGGATGAAAAACTGTTTTTT
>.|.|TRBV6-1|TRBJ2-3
CASSRGTTDTQYF
TGTGCCAGCAGCCGGGGGACCACAGATACGCAGTATTTT
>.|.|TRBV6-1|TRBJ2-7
CASRRGPDTQYF
TGTGCCAGCAGACGGGGCCCAGATACGCAGTACTTC
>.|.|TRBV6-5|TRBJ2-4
CGRGSAGSGKNTQYF
TGTGGCCGCGGTTCGGCCGGGAGTGGCAAAAACACGCAGTATTTC
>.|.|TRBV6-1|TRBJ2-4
CACSPTGLSAKDTQYF
TGTGCGTGCAGTCCTACGGGGCTGTCAGCCAAAGATACTCAGTATTTC
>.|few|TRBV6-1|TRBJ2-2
CASGRVNTGELFF
TGTGCCAGCGGCAGAGTGAACACCGGGGAGCTGTTTTTT
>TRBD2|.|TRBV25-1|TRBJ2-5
CAGSGGGDKNTQYF
TGTGCCGGCAGCGGGGGGGGAGACAAAAACACCCAGTACTTC
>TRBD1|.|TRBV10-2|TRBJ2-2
CASRKSGTGTDTGELFF
TGCGCCAGCAGAAAATCCGGGACAGGGACGGACACCGGGGAGCTGTTTTTT
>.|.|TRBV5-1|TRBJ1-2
CASSPVRGNYGYTF
TGCGCCAGCAGCCCCGTGAGGGGCAACTATGGCTACACCTTC
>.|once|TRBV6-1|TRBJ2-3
CASRRGPEVDTQYF
TGTGCCAGCAGGAGGGGACCAGAGGTAGATACGCAGTATTTT
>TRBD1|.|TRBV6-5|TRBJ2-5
CASSSDRGRETQYF
TGTGCCAGCAGTTCGGACAGGGGGCGGGAGACCCAGTACTTC
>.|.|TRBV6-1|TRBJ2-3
CASRGAWGTNTQYF
TGTGCCAGCAGGGGGGCGTGGGGGACAAATACGCAGTATTTC
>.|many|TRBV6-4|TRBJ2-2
CASSDSQGSTGELFF
TGTGCCAGCAGTGACTCTCAGGGTTCGACCGGGGAGCTGTTTTTT
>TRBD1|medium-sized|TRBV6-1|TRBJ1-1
CASNPDRANTEAFF
TGTGCCAGCAACCCGGACAGGGCGAACACTGAAGCTTTCTTT
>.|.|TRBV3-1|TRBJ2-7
CASSPLLASTETQYF
TGTGCCAGCAGCCCCTTGTTGGCTAGCACAGAGACGCAGTACTTC
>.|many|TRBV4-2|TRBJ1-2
CASSQDQGRDGYTF
TGTGCCAGCAGCCAAGATCAGGGGCGAGATGGCTACACCTTC
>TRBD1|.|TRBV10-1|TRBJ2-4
CASRDRGLNGKNTQYF
TGCGCCAGCAGGGATAGGGGGCTGAATGGCAAAAACACGCAGTACTTC
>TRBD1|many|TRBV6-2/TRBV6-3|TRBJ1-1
CASSYHTGTGGGNTEAFF
TGTGCCAGCAGTTACCATACCGGGACAGGGGGCGGGAACACTGAAGCTTTCTTT
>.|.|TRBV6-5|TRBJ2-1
CASRLGRFGNEQFF
TGTGCCAGCAGACTCGGCCGTTTTGGCAATGAGCAGTTCTTC
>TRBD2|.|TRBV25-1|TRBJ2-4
CASRGGGDQEIQYF
TGTGCGAGCCGCGGGGGGGGTGACCAAGAGATTCAGTACTTC
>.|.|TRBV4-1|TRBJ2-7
CASSQEGLRSYEQYF
TGCGCCAGCAGCCAGGAGGGCCTCCGATCCTACGAGCAGTACTTC
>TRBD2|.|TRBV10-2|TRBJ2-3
CASSEGPAGGAEETQYF
TGCGCCAGCAGTGAGGGGCCCGCCGGGGGGGCCGAAGAGACGCAGTATTTT
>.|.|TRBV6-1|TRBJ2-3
CVCSVWGLSTTDTQYF
TGTGTCTGCAGTGTCTGGGGGCTCTCAACCACAGACACTCAGTATTTC
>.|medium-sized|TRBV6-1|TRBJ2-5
CASSDTRGPVDQETQYF
TGTGCCAGCAGTGATACGCGGGGGCCGGTAGATCAAGAGACCCAGTACTTC
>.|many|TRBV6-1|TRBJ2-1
CASSSGVGQFF
TGTGCCAGCAGCTCGGGGGTGGGGCAGTTCTTC
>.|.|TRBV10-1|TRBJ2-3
CASRDQRGKDTQYF
TGCGCCAGCAGGGACCAGCGAGGCAAAGATACGCAGTATTTC
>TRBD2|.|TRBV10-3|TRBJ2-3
CAIMSGRMQYF
TGTGCCATAATGAGCGGGAGAATGCAGTATTTT